These T cell receptor beta chains were read from a single sample in a study of blood T cell repertoires in COVID-19. Assay used: immunoSEQ multiplex PCR; TCRdb lists only in-frame clones, some missing. Among some 73,000 clones, about 93% were seen once, and the ten largest hold around 7%. The sequenced sample was peripheral blood. These receptors all come from a human donor in a cohort sampled during active COVID-19. Each CDR3 is given with its conserved first and last residue. The D gene is left open where the match is weak. A row's size may be missing; if present it is once, few, many or a size class.

size: -; D: -; J: TRBJ1-2; V: TRBV15; CDR3: CATRRGSGYGYTF; DNA: TGTGCCACCAGACGGGGATCTGGCTATGGCTACACCTTC
size: -; D: -; J: TRBJ2-1; V: TRBV6-6; CDR3: CASSYPTDNEQFF; DNA: TGTGCCAGCAGTTACCCTACAGACAATGAGCAGTTCTTC
size: -; D: -; J: TRBJ1-2; V: TRBV7-9; CDR3: CASSDSRGPHFGYTF; DNA: TGTGCCAGCAGCGACTCCCGCGGCCCCCACTTTGGCTACACCTTC
size: -; D: TRBD1; J: TRBJ1-1; V: TRBV29-1; CDR3: CSVSNSGGGNTEAFF; DNA: TGCAGCGTTTCTAATTCAGGGGGTGGGAACACTGAAGCTTTCTTT
size: once; D: -; J: TRBJ1-2; V: TRBV6-5; CDR3: CASSLIWGHGYTF; DNA: TGTGCCAGCAGCCTGATATGGGGCCATGGCTACACCTTC
size: -; D: TRBD2; J: TRBJ2-3; V: TRBV2; CDR3: CASKERGGETRPDTQYF; DNA: TGTGCCAGCAAGGAGCGGGGGGGAGAGACCCGCCCAGATACGCAGTATTTT
size: -; D: -; J: TRBJ2-1; V: TRBV10-3; CDR3: CAISESESKGKSYNEQFF; DNA: TGTGCCATCAGTGAGTCAGAGAGTAAGGGGAAATCCTACAATGAGCAGTTCTTC
size: once; D: TRBD1; J: TRBJ1-6; V: TRBV18; CDR3: CASSRGQGNSPLHF; DNA: TGTGCCAGCTCACGAGGACAGGGCAATTCACCCCTCCACTTT
size: once; D: TRBD2; J: TRBJ2-1; V: TRBV27; CDR3: CASSLRLAGGGPLYNEQFF; DNA: TGTGCCAGCAGCCTCCGACTAGCGGGGGGGGGCCCCCTTTACAATGAGCAGTTCTTC
size: -; D: TRBD2; J: TRBJ2-3; V: TRBV2; CDR3: CASNRGGLSTDTQYF; DNA: TGTGCCAGCAATCGCGGGGGGCTAAGCACAGATACGCAGTATTTT
size: -; D: -; J: TRBJ2-7; V: TRBV7-2; CDR3: CASSLEVTVLYEQYF; DNA: TGTGCCAGCAGCTTAGAGGTGACAGTACTTTACGAGCAGTACTTC
size: -; D: TRBD2; J: TRBJ2-3; V: TRBV12-5; CDR3: CASGLGLAADTQYF; DNA: TGTGCTAGTGGTTTGGGACTAGCGGCAGATACGCAGTATTTT
size: -; D: -; J: TRBJ2-5; V: TRBV3-1/TRBV3-2; CDR3: CASSQDLETQYF; DNA: TGTGCCAGCAGCCAAGATCTAGAGACCCAGTACTTC